Shown below are 18 T cell receptor beta chains from a single sample sequenced in a study of identical twins. TCRdb itself ran the 5' RACE reads through MiXCR, one entry per CDR3 protein. The table lists 210,000 or so distinct CDR3 sequences, around 8% of them singletons. The data were also submitted as part of a second study, on yellow fever vaccine responses in identical twins.

The source material was memory (CD45RO+) T cells sorted from blood. These receptor sequences come from a woman aged 18-29 years in good health.

The chain recombines TRBV7-9 with TRBJ2-3, with 8 bases fitting TRBD2. Per the germline V gene, CDR1 is SEHNR and CDR2 is FQNEAQ (reference sequence). The CDR3 covers 15 residues. J was trimmed by 4 bases and V by 7 bases; bases with no gene match: 10. The CDR3 nucleotides read TGTGCCAGCACCCGGGGGGGGCCGGGGTCAGATACGCAGTATTTT. Translation: CASTRGGPGSDTQYF.

This clonotype was detected ten times or more. The chain carries TRBV7-3 and TRBJ2-1; 11 bases match TRBD2. Per germline, CDR1 SGHTA and CDR2 FQGTGA. The V and J ends lost 6 bases and 6 bases, in that order; junction bases with no gene match: 4. The CDR3 is 14 amino acids. For the CDR3, the DNA is TGTGCCAGCAGACTAGCGGGGGAATCCAATGAGCAGTTCTTC. This translates into CASRLAGESNEQFF.

The chain joins TRBV6-1 to TRBJ2-6, with 8 positions matching TRBD1. The V segment lost 6 bases and the J segment 0 bases; nucleotides outside the gene matches: 4. This CDR3 is 16 amino acids long. The germline V gene has CDR1 MNHNS and CDR2 SASEGT. CDR3 sequence (DNA): TGTGCCAGCAGAAGACAGGGGAACTCTGGGGCCAACGTCCTGACTTTC. This encodes CASRRQGNSGANVLTF.

This clonotype was detected many times. The chain joins TRBV6-2 or TRBV6-3 to TRBJ2-1; D is ambiguous. The germline V and J ends were trimmed by 5 bases and 8 bases, with 7 bases remaining between them. The CDR3 is made up of 11 amino acids. In germline, CDR1 is MNHEY, CDR2 SVGEGT. Here the CDR3 reads CASSQKHEQFF. The DNA of the CDR3 is TGTGCCAGCAGTCAGAAGCATGAGCAGTTCTTC.

The chain uses TRBV30 and TRBJ1-2, with 9 bases identical to TRBD1. With V trimmed by 7 bases and J by 2 bases, 5 bases remained unmatched. The germline V gene has CDR1 GTSNPN and CDR2 SVGIG (reference sequence). The CDR3 sequence is 13 residues long. Here the CDR3 DNA reads TGTGCCTTAACGGGACAGGGCAACTATGGCTACACCTTC. Its translation: CALTGQGNYGYTF. The full variable domain, rest sourced from reference TRBV30 and TRBJ1-2, is SQTIHQWPATLVQPVGSPLSLECTVEGTSNPNLYWYRQAAGRGLQLLFYSVGIGQISSEVPQNLSASRPQDRQFILSSKKLLLSDSGFYLCALTGQGNYGYTFGSGTRLTVV.

This clonotype was found a few times. The chain joins TRBV5-1 to TRBJ2-1; no reliable D call. CDR3 length equals 15 residues. With 3 bases removed from V and 0 bases from J, the gap between germline ends came to 10 bases. Germline V gene lookup returns CDR1 SGHRS and CDR2 YFSETQ. CDR3 sequence (DNA): TGCGCCAGCAGCTCAAGGGAAAGCTCCTACAATGAGCAGTTCTTC. It codes for CASSSRESSYNEQFF. The full variable domain, completed using reference TRBV5-1 and TRBJ2-1, is KAGVTQTPRYLIKTRGQQVTLSCSPISGHRSVSWYQQTPGQGLQFLFEYFSETQRNKGNFPGRFSGRQFSNSRSEMNVSTLELGDSALYLCASSSRESSYNEQFFGPGTRLTVL.

This clonotype was seen more than once but under ten times. The J gene is TRBJ2-7, the V gene TRBV18; D is unclear. The V gene's germline CDR1 is KGHSH and CDR2 LQKENI. The V and J ends lost 6 bases and 3 bases respectively, with 15 bases between them. The CDR3 runs 14 residues. The CDR3 is CASSVDRSIYEQYF. The DNA for the CDR3 is TGTGCCAGCTCTGTGGACCGATCGATCTACGAGCAGTACTTC.

About this clonotype: It may be a read error: a sequence one base away is much more abundant. The genes are TRBV6-2 or TRBV6-3 and TRBJ2-1, with D possibly TRBD1 on 7 matching bases. Germline assignment: CDR1 MNHEY and CDR2 SVGEGT. The CDR3 is 15 residues long. V gave up 8 bases and J gave up 8 bases, with 22 bases separating them. The CDR3 protein is CASRSGGTVPHEQFF. CDR3 bases: TGTGCCAGCCGCTCGGGCGGGACAGTCCCCCATGAGCAGTTCTTC.

This clonotype was seen a handful of times. The chain employs TRBV28 and TRBJ1-6; D call uncertain. V gave up 5 bases and J gave up 5 bases, with 10 bases separating them. Germline CDR1 MDHEN, CDR2 SYDVKM. The CDR3 sequence is 14 residues long. In DNA form, the CDR3 reads TGTGCCAGCAGTAAGGCCCCAAATAATTCACCCCTCCACTTT. Its protein is CASSKAPNNSPLHF.

The chain uses TRBV9 and TRBJ1-2, with a weak D call TRBD1 (5 bases). V lost 4 bases, J lost 8 bases, and 9 bases lay in between. The germline V gene has CDR1 SGDLS and CDR2 YYNGEE. The CDR3 has 11 amino acids. CDR3 bases: TGTGCCAGCAGCTCGGGGCGGGGCTACACCTTC. Protein product: CASSSGRGYTF.

This clonotype was picked up a small number of times. The rearrangement links TRBV7-8 to TRBJ1-4; possible D gene TRBD1, 6 bases. The CDR3 sequence is 15 residues long. The V gene lost 2 bases and the J gene lost 5 bases, with 12 bases spanning the gap. Germline V lookup: CDR1 SGHVS, CDR2 FQNEAQ. The CDR3 loop reads CASSLLPGQNEKLFF. CDR3 nucleotide sequence: TGTGCCAGCAGCTTACTTCCCGGACAGAATGAAAAACTGTTTTTT.

This clonotype has only a few counts. The chain employs TRBV4-1 and TRBJ1-6; 9 nucleotides align to TRBD1. Trimming removed 1 base from V and 12 bases from J; junction bases left unmatched: 10. Germline V gene data show CDR1 as MGHRA and CDR2 as YSYEKL. The CDR3 loop spans 16 amino acids. CDR3: CASSQAPGQGLLPLHF. The CDR3, as DNA: TGCGCCAGCAGCCAAGCCCCGGGACAGGGACTGTTACCCCTCCACTTT.

The chain carries TRBV7-8 and TRBJ2-7; D call uncertain. CDR3 length: 15 amino acids. In germline, CDR1 is SGHVS, CDR2 FQNEAQ. Trimming shortened V by 0 bases and J by 0 bases, and 9 bases separated the two germline ends. CDR3: CASSLAVGNSYEQYF. The CDR3 nucleotides are TGTGCCAGCAGCTTAGCGGTAGGGAACTCCTACGAGCAGTACTTC.

In its sample, this clonotype was seen a few times. The chain has TRBV9 and TRBJ2-1, with TRBD1 matching over 7 bases. The V gene's germline CDR1 is SGDLS and CDR2 YYNGEE. Germline trimming cut 0 bases from V and 2 bases from J; bases unmatched to any gene: 8. This CDR3 has 17 amino acids. DNA for the CDR3: TGTGCCAGCAGCGTAGGAGGAACAGGGGCCCCCTACAATGAGCAGTTCTTC. Its translation: CASSVGGTGAPYNEQFF.

This clonotype came up a few times. The chain joins TRBV18 to TRBJ2-2, with D perhaps TRBD2 (6 bases). CDR1 KGHSH and CDR2 LQKENI come from the germline V gene. The CDR3 extends over 18 amino acids. The V end was cut by 2 bases, the J end by 0 bases, with 16 bases between. CDR3 region: CASSPSSIGGANTGELFF. The CDR3 DNA is TGTGCCAGCTCACCATCATCGATCGGCGGGGCGAACACCGGGGAGCTGTTTTTT. Based on the CDR3 plus reference TRBV18 and TRBJ2-2, the full variable domain is NAGVMQNPRHLVRRRGQEARLRCSPMKGHSHVYWYRQLPEEGLKFMVYLQKENIIDESGMPKERFSAEFPKEGPSILRIQQVVRGDSAAYFCASSPSSIGGANTGELFFGEGSRLTVL.

Ten or more counts support this clonotype. The chain recombines TRBV7-9 with TRBJ1-4; TRBD1 might be the D (6 bases). The CDR3 is made up of 13 amino acids. Germline values: CDR1 SEHNR, CDR2 FQNEAQ (reference sequence). Trimming pared 5 bases from V and 8 bases from J, leaving 12 bases between. The CDR3 DNA reads as TGTGCCAGCAGCGGCCGGGACATCGAAAAACTGTTTTTT. Its translation is CASSGRDIEKLFF.

This clonotype was found many times. The chain carries TRBV11-2 and TRBJ1-1, with D possibly matching TRBD1 (5 bases). CDR1 and CDR2 from the germline V gene are SGHAT and FQNNGV. Trimming cost V 1 base and J 1 base, with 16 bases left between them. This CDR3 contains 17 residues. CDR3 DNA: TGTGCCAGCAGCTTAGTTGGGGGAAGAGGGAAGAACACTGAAGCTTTCTTT. This sequence encodes CASSLVGGRGKNTEAFF.

This clonotype came up a few times. This chain links TRBV6-5 with TRBJ1-6, with a possible D match to TRBD1 (5 bases). Trimming took 1 base from V and 8 from J, leaving 12 bases between them. Germline CDR1 reads MNHEY; CDR2 reads SVGAGI. The CDR3 has 15 amino acids. The CDR3 region is CASSYFGALDSPLHF. For the CDR3, the DNA is TGTGCCAGCAGTTACTTTGGGGCTTTGGATTCACCCCTCCACTTT.